The 14 T cell receptor beta chains below come from one sample, sequenced in a study of shared clonotypes between healthy human individuals. This table comes from immunoSEQ multiplex PCR, and its TCRdb copy is limited to in-frame clones, with some not included. The sample has 90,000 to 120,000 clones; roughly two thirds are singletons. Sequenced input: memory CD8+ T cells sorted from blood. Subset: CD45RO+ cells pooled with CCR7-negative TemRA cells. These receptors were collected from a woman under 40 in good health.

This clone has just a few counts. V gene TRBV6-5 combines with J gene TRBJ2-7; D unresolved. This CDR3 spans 15 amino acids. CDR1 and CDR2 (germline): MNHEY, SVGAGI. V was clipped by 5 bases and J by 2 bases, with 16 bases between them. The CDR3 reads CASSGANTPTYEQYF. CDR3 bases: TGTGCCAGCAGTGGCGCCAACACACCTACCTACGAGCAGTACTTC.

There are a few counts of this clone. The rearrangement links TRBV14 to TRBJ1-2; D gene ambiguous. V was shortened by 1 base and J by 0 bases, with 9 bases between the two germline ends. The CDR3 has 15 residues. The germline CDR1 and CDR2 sequences are SGHDN and FVKESK. CDR3 DNA: TGTGCCAGCAGCCAAGGCTCCGGGGCTAACTATGGCTACACCTTC. Translation: CASSQGSGANYGYTF.

In this sample, this clone is medium-sized. The chain links TRBV6-5 to TRBJ2-7; D is unclear. Germline CDR1 and CDR2: MNHEY and SVGAGI. V lost 2 bases and J 6 bases, leaving 11 bases between the germline ends. CDR3 size: 13 residues. As DNA, the CDR3 is TGTGCCAGCAGTTACGGCCTCTTTGGCGAGCAGTACTTC. It translates to CASSYGLFGEQYF.

This clone has more than one count but fewer than ten. The chain is built from TRBV7-8 and TRBJ2-2; 10 nucleotides match TRBD2. CDR1 is SGHVS and CDR2 is FQNEAQ in the germline V gene. The CDR3 consists of 19 residues. V lost 6 bases to trimming and J lost 7 bases; unmatched junction nucleotides: 20. The DNA for the CDR3 is TGTGCCAGCAGGATACATGAAGCTAGCGGGGGTCCCCGTGACGGGGAGCTGTTTTTT. Its translation is CASRIHEASGGPRDGELFF.

This clone is medium-sized. The V and J genes are TRBV7-9 and TRBJ1-1; a possible D gene is TRBD1 (5 bases). Per germline, CDR1 SEHNR and CDR2 FQNEAQ (reference sequence). CDR3 length: 16 amino acids. Between the trimmed V and J ends, which lost 3 bases and 6 bases, there was a span of 20 bases. The CDR3 nucleotides are TGTGCCAGCAGCTTCGTCCTGGGGGAGGGCATCTCTGAAGCTTTCTTT. Translated: CASSFVLGEGISEAFF.

The chain links TRBV5-5 to TRBJ1-4; D call uncertain. The germline V and J ends were trimmed by 0 bases and 9 bases, with 12 bases remaining between them. This CDR3 is built from 14 residues. From germline, CDR1 is SGHKS and CDR2 YYEKEE (reference sequence). CDR3 amino acids: CASSLDYSVKKLFF. CDR3 DNA sequence: TGTGCCAGCAGCTTGGATTATTCCGTGAAAAAACTGTTTTTT.

V usage is TRBV10-3 and J usage is TRBJ1-2; D gene unclear. CDR1 is ENHRY, CDR2 SYGVKD, per germline. The germline V and J ends were trimmed by 6 bases and 0 bases, with 14 bases remaining between them. The CDR3 sequence is 15 residues long. The CDR3 DNA sequence: TGTGCCATCAGAAAATTTCGGAACGCTAACTATGGCTACACCTTC. It translates to CAIRKFRNANYGYTF.

This clone was counted at least ten times. This chain connects TRBV7-6 to TRBJ1-4, with D unclear. Germline assignment: CDR1 SGHVS and CDR2 FNYEAQ. This CDR3 is 15 amino acids long. With 0 bases removed from V and 7 bases from J, the gap between germline ends came to 12 bases. CDR3 DNA sequence: TGTGCCAGCAGCTTAGCGCAGGATGTAGGTGAAAAACTGTTTTTT. Translation: CASSLAQDVGEKLFF. The whole variable domain, remainder taken from reference TRBV7-6 and TRBJ1-4, is GAGVSQSPRYKVTKRGQDVALRCDPISGHVSLYWYRQALGQGPEFLTYFNYEAQQDKSGLPNDRFSAERPEGSISTLTIQRTEQRDSAMYRCASSLAQDVGEKLFFGSGTQLSVL.

The V call is TRBV5-1, the J call TRBJ2-5; D might be TRBD1 (6 bases). V was trimmed by 4 bases and J by 5 bases, leaving 18 bases between them. The germline V gene has CDR1 SGHRS and CDR2 YFSETQ. The CDR3 is 15 amino acids. The CDR3 DNA follows: TGCGCCAGCAGCCAGGGGTCCCCCTGGCACGAGACCCAGTACTTC. Translating it yields CASSQGSPWHETQYF.

The chain has TRBV27 and TRBJ2-2; 7 nucleotides align to TRBD2. V shed 0 bases and J 6 bases; nucleotides not matched to a gene: 4. In germline, CDR1 is MNHEY, CDR2 SMNVEV (reference sequence). The CDR3 length is 15 residues. Here the CDR3 reads CASSLSVAGPGELFF. CDR3 nucleotides: TGTGCCAGCAGTTTATCGGTAGCGGGCCCCGGGGAGCTGTTTTTT.

Concerning this clone itself: At one end the junction does not follow the germline gene, possibly because of a read error. The V and J genes are TRBV7-8 and TRBJ1-5; possibly TRBD1 for D (5 bases). CDR1 is SGHVS, CDR2 FQNEAQ, per germline. CDR3 length: 14 amino acids. The CDR3 nucleotides read TGTGCCAGCAGTTTAGTGGGGGTAGGGCAGCCCCAGCATTTT. Protein sequence: CASSLVGVGQPQHF. Full variable domain (missing parts from reference TRBV7-8 and TRBJ1-5): GAGVSQSPRYKVAKRGQDVALRCDPISGHVSLFWYQQALGQGPEFLTYFQNEAQLDKSGLPSDRFFAERPEGSVSTLKIQRTQQEDSAVYLCASSLVGVGQPQHFGDGTRLSIL.

The V and J genes are TRBV6-1 and TRBJ2-6; D not certain. Germline CDR1 and CDR2: MNHNS and SASEGT. This CDR3 has 15 residues. Trimming removed 2 bases at V and 0 bases at J, with 5 bases between. CDR3 in DNA: TGTGCCAGCAGTGAAAAGAACTCTGGGGCCAACGTCCTGACTTTC. Its translation is CASSEKNSGANVLTF.

This clone has a count of ten or more. The rearrangement joins TRBV6-5 to TRBJ1-2, with D perhaps TRBD1 (5 bases). Looked up from germline, CDR1 is MNHEY and CDR2 is SVGAGI. V dropped 0 bases and J dropped 7 bases, with 18 bases sitting between them. CDR3 length equals 16 residues. The CDR3, as DNA: TGTGCCAGCAGTTACTCGAGAGGAGGGGAGGGTACTGGCTACACCTTC. It translates to CASSYSRGGEGTGYTF.

The genes are TRBV5-1 and TRBJ2-5, with D perhaps TRBD1 (6 bases). Germline lookup yields CDR1 SGHRS and CDR2 YFSETQ. The CDR3 length is 14 residues. With 4 bases removed from V and 1 base from J, the gap between germline ends came to 11 bases. The chain's CDR3 is CASSRRGRQETQYF. Here the CDR3 DNA reads TGCGCCAGCAGCCGCAGGGGTCGCCAAGAGACCCAGTACTTC.